This T cell receptor (beta chain) derives from a study of T-cell reconstitution after alpha-beta-depleted transplantation in children. Germline V gives CDR1 SGHTA, CDR2 FQGNSA. V lost 1 base and J 3 bases, leaving 10 bases between the germline ends. CDR3 length: 14 residues. This clonotype showed up many times. During its preparation, the TCRbeta library received unique molecular identifiers. Each CDR3 protein is one row after TCRdb ran MiXCR on the PCR reads. Of approximately 650,000 distinct CDR3 sequences in the sample, around 13% were seen once. The clonotype was recovered from a girl aged 2-10 years with congenital amegakaryocytic thrombocytopenia, due to receive a stem cell transplant. This specimen consisted of PBMCs, obtained before TCRalphabeta/CD19-depleted stem cell transplant. V gene TRBV7-2 combines with J gene TRBJ2-7; D is unresolved. The CDR3 DNA sequence: TGTGCCAGCAGCTTAGTCTCCGATAACTACGAGCAGTACTTC. Its translation: CASSLVSDNYEQYF.